This TCR beta chain was recovered during a study of blood T cells in healthy people across ages. Background on the study: Capturing about one barcoded beta molecule per two T cells was achieved by template switching.

Together with a sample-barcoded 5' primer, a J-beta primer mix was included in a second PCR lasting about 6 to 11 cycles. MiXCR, run by TCRdb on the 5' RACE reads, gives a single entry per CDR3 protein. This sample yields more than 750,000 distinct CDR3 sequences, of which 29% are seen a single time; about 9.4% belongs to the top ten. Study-wide results and caveats: Conclusively comparing naive with antigen-experienced cells was impossible with unsorted PBMCs.

CDR1 SGHNT and CDR2 YYREEE come from the germline V gene (reference sequence). V was clipped by 3 bases and J by 2 bases, with 9 bases between them. The CDR3 consists of 13 residues. There were healthy Caucasian individuals from Russia, aged about 6 to 100, serving as donors. A note on this clonotype: Its antigen is not identified.

The sample also formed part of further work on T cells of mothers and their children.

This receptor was taken from a woman aged 40 to 55 in good health. Sequencing input: blood. This chain links TRBV5-4 with TRBJ2-7; perhaps D is TRBD1 or TRBD2 (5 bases each). CDR3 loop: CASSWGTPYEQYF. In DNA form, the CDR3 reads TGTGCCAGCAGCTGGGGGACCCCCTACGAGCAGTACTTC.